Shown below are 21 T cell receptor beta chains from a single sample sequenced in a study of blood T cell repertoires in COVID-19. This table comes from immunoSEQ multiplex PCR, and its TCRdb copy is limited to in-frame clones, with some not included. The data show 120,000 or so clones, about 90% seen once. The sequencing sample was made of peripheral blood. The receptors come from a woman aged 55 to 70 with acute or convalescent COVID-19.

The genes are TRBV29-1 and TRBJ2-3, with D maybe TRBD1 (5 bases). CDR3 size: 12 residues. Germline CDR1 SQVTM, CDR2 ANQGSEA. V was cut by 0 bases and J by 9 bases, with 10 bases left in between. The DNA of the CDR3 is TGCAGCGTTGAAGAAGGGGTTAGGACGCAGTATTTT. It is translated as CSVEEGVRTQYF.

The chain uses TRBV4-2 and TRBJ2-1; 8 positions agree with TRBD2. Germline loops: CDR1 LGHNA, CDR2 YNFKEQ. Losses at the gene ends were 5 bases for V and 8 bases for J; bases not matched to a gene: 5. The CDR3 is 13 amino acids. For the CDR3, the DNA is TGTGCCAGCAGCTTCCGGGGGGGGGATGAGCAGTTCTTC. This gives the protein CASSFRGGDEQFF.

V and J are TRBV2 and TRBJ1-2; unclear D gene. Trimming took off 5 bases at V and 2 bases at J, with 15 bases between the two ends. CDR3 length: 15 residues. Germline V gene sequence: CDR1 SNHLY, CDR2 FYNNEI. The CDR3 region is CASSTPLRANYGYTF. The CDR3 DNA reads as TGTGCCAGCAGTACCCCCCTGCGGGCCAACTATGGCTACACCTTC.

The rearrangement joins TRBV28 to TRBJ1-6; 7 positions match TRBD1. Trimming removed 6 bases from V and 0 bases from J; junction bases left unmatched: 11. The CDR3 runs 18 residues. Looked up from germline, CDR1 is MDHEN and CDR2 is SYDVKM. This CDR3 is CASSRSLRGSSYNSPLHF. CDR3 in DNA: TGTGCCAGCAGCCGAAGCCTCAGGGGGAGCTCCTATAATTCACCCCTCCACTTT.

The rearrangement joins TRBV2 to TRBJ2-7, with D hard to call. The ends were cut back, 2 bases at V and 2 bases at J, with 4 bases in the middle. This CDR3 has 12 amino acids. Per germline, CDR1 SNHLY and CDR2 FYNNEI. The CDR3 region is CASSENTYEQYV. The CDR3 DNA is TGTGCCAGCAGTGAAAACACCTACGAGCAGTACGTC.

This rearrangement joins TRBV27 to TRBJ1-2; D not resolved. Trimming took off 6 bases at V and 4 bases at J, with 15 bases between the two ends. Germline CDR1 MNHEY, CDR2 SMNVEV (reference sequence). There are 14 residues in the CDR3. CDR3 in amino acids: CASSSSLNIYGYTF. In DNA, the CDR3 is TGTGCCAGCAGCTCCTCATTGAACATCTATGGCTACACCTTC.

The chain joins TRBV7-8 to TRBJ1-3; D ambiguous. There are 15 residues in the CDR3. Looked up from germline, CDR1 is SGHVS and CDR2 is FQNEAQ. V lost 1 base and J 2 bases, leaving 9 bases between the germline ends. The CDR3 DNA reads TGTGCCAGCAGCTTAGGGCAGAATCCTGGAAACACCATATATTTT. Protein sequence: CASSLGQNPGNTIYF.

The chain has TRBV24-1 and TRBJ1-5; the D gene is possibly TRBD1 (5 bases). This CDR3 region has 14 residues. Germline V lookup: CDR1 KGHDR, CDR2 SFDVKD. With 7 bases removed from V and 6 bases from J, the gap between germline ends came to 15 bases. The chain's CDR3 is CATSGGTLSQPQHF. In DNA form, the CDR3 reads TGTGCCACCAGCGGGGGGACTCTTAGTCAGCCCCAGCATTTT.

V is TRBV6-5 and J is TRBJ1-1, with 7 bases aligning to TRBD1. Trimming cost V 4 bases and J 2 bases; bases outside gene matches: 4. This CDR3 has 14 amino acids. Germline V lookup: CDR1 MNHEY, CDR2 SVGAGI. DNA for the CDR3: TGTGCCAGCAGTTTGACAGGGTTCAACACTGAAGCTTTCTTT. This sequence encodes CASSLTGFNTEAFF.

The J gene is TRBJ1-5, the V gene TRBV15; D is unresolved. The germline gives CDR1 LNHNV, CDR2 YYDKDF (reference sequence). The V and J ends lost 5 bases and 2 bases respectively, with 13 bases between them. The CDR3 spans 15 residues. CDR3 coding DNA: TGTGCCACCAGCCTGGAGCGGGTTGGCAATCAGCCCCAGCATTTT. It translates to CATSLERVGNQPQHF.

The chain employs TRBV5-1 and TRBJ2-1; TRBD1 aligns across 9 bases. Germline V CDR1 and CDR2: SGHRS, YFSETQ. This CDR3 is built from 15 residues. V lost 4 bases and J lost 0; bases outside the gene matches: 2. CDR3 nucleotide sequence: TGCGCCAGCAGCAGGACAGGGGACTCCTACAATGAGCAGTTCTTC. Its protein product is CASSRTGDSYNEQFF.

This clone occurred once. The chain couples TRBV15 to TRBJ1-2, with a weak D call TRBD1 (6 bases). V was trimmed by 0 bases and J by 3 bases, leaving 8 bases between them. The CDR3 contains 14 residues. CDR1 is LNHNV, CDR2 YYDKDF, per germline (reference sequence). Here the CDR3 reads CATSRDRTDYGYTF. The CDR3 nucleotides are TGTGCCACCAGCAGAGACAGGACAGACTATGGCTACACCTTC.

The chain is built from TRBV5-1 and TRBJ1-5; 9 positions match TRBD1. CDR1 SGHRS and CDR2 YFSETQ come from the germline V gene. The CDR3 totals 18 residues. V lost 3 bases, J lost 5 bases, and 15 bases stayed unmatched. The CDR3 is CASSWSRDRDLFDQPQHF. The CDR3 DNA follows: TGCGCCAGCAGCTGGTCCCGGGACAGGGATTTATTTGATCAGCCCCAGCATTTT.

This clone came up a few times. V is TRBV3-1 (or the pseudogene TRBV3-2) and J is TRBJ1-4; 7 bases agree with TRBD1. The CDR3 runs 14 residues. Unmatched junction bases numbered 5, after V lost 2 bases and J lost 8 bases. Germline lookup yields CDR1 LGHDT and CDR2 YNNKEL (reference sequence). Here the CDR3 reads CASSQPDREEKLFF. In DNA form, the CDR3 reads TGTGCCAGCAGCCAACCCGACAGGGAGGAAAAACTGTTTTTT.

The V gene is TRBV28, the J gene TRBJ1-1; D is ambiguous. Trimming pared 5 bases from V and 4 bases from J, leaving 17 bases between. Germline V lookup: CDR1 MDHEN, CDR2 SYDVKM. This CDR3 has 15 amino acids. CDR3 protein: CASSNSGWWGTEAFF. For the CDR3, the DNA is TGTGCCAGCAGTAACTCGGGGTGGTGGGGCACTGAAGCTTTCTTT.

CDR3 region: CAIGVTGGIKTQYF. Here the CDR3 DNA reads TGTGCCATCGGGGTGACAGGGGGCATAAAGACCCAGTACTTC. V gene TRBV28 combines with J gene TRBJ2-5; TRBD1 matches at 10 bases. The junction had 11 bases not matched to a gene; V was cut back by 10 bases and J by 6 bases. The germline gives CDR1 MDHEN, CDR2 SYDVKM. This CDR3 comprises 14 residues.

This chain joins TRBV24-1 and TRBJ2-1, with a tentative D call TRBD2 (6 bases). In germline, CDR1 is KGHDR, CDR2 SFDVKD. V lost 4 bases and J 4 bases, leaving 13 bases between the germline ends. This CDR3 region has 15 residues. The CDR3 DNA reads TGTGCCACCAGTGACGGTAGCGGAGCGTACAATGAGCAGTTCTTC. This encodes CATSDGSGAYNEQFF.

This chain joins TRBV7-9 and TRBJ1-2, with TRBD1 identical over 7 bases. Germline lookup yields CDR1 SEHNR and CDR2 FQNEAQ (reference sequence). V was clipped by 4 bases and J by 7 bases; unmatched bases: 9. The CDR3 runs 14 residues. CDR3 coding DNA: TGTGCCAGCAGCTCGGGACAGATAGAAGGTGGCTACACCTTC. It codes for CASSSGQIEGGYTF.

The chain combines TRBV25-1 with TRBJ2-1, with D possibly matching TRBD1 (5 bases). V gave up 6 bases and J gave up 8 bases, with 11 bases separating them. The CDR3 runs 12 residues. Germline V gene sequence: CDR1 MGHDK, CDR2 SYGVNS. CDR3 region: CASSSLGDEQFF. CDR3 nucleotides: TGTGCCAGCAGCTCATTAGGGGATGAGCAGTTCTTC.

The chain couples TRBV2 to TRBJ1-6; D is undetermined. Germline V gene data show CDR1 as SNHLY and CDR2 as FYNNEI. The V gene lost 6 bases and the J gene lost 9 bases, with 12 bases spanning the gap. The CDR3 runs 13 residues. The DNA of the CDR3 is TGTGCCAGCAGAGGCGGGGAGACTTCACCCCTCCACTTT. Translated, it gives CASRGGETSPLHF. The variable domain in full, with the rest retrieved from reference TRBV2 and TRBJ1-6, is EPEVTQTPSHQVTQMGQEVILRCVPISNHLYFYWYRQILGQKVEFLVSFYNNEISEKSEIFDDQFSVERPDGSNFTLKIRSTKLEDSAMYFCASRGGETSPLHFGNGTRLTVT.

J is TRBJ2-3 and V is TRBV5-4, with a weak D call TRBD1 (5 bases). The CDR3 consists of 16 residues. The V gene's germline CDR1 is SGHNT and CDR2 YYREEE (reference sequence). Trimming removed 4 bases at V and 4 bases at J, with 19 bases between. The CDR3: CASSVDGGAEADTQYF. CDR3 bases: TGTGCCAGCAGCGTCGATGGTGGGGCAGAGGCAGATACGCAGTATTTT.